The 24 T cell receptor beta chains given below trace back to one sample, sequenced in a study of beta chain features in type 1 diabetes. All of the isolated RNA was reverse transcribed, so expressed TCRB transcripts were sequenced. Profiling relied on immunoSEQ multiplex PCR, and the TCRdb table lists in-frame clones only, not all of them. In the table there are 430,000 or so clones, about an eighth of which are singletons. The sequenced material came from naive CD4+ T cells from blood. These TCRs come from a woman between 18 and 30 years old in good health.

Regarding this clone: The same CDR3 also results from other DNA sequences found in this sample. The chain is built from TRBV7-2 and TRBJ2-3; D uncertain. V gave up 2 bases and J gave up 2 bases, with 2 bases separating them. The CDR3 has 12 residues. Per germline, CDR1 SGHTA and CDR2 FQGNSA. The CDR3 region is CASSLFTDTQYF. The CDR3 DNA reads TGTGCCAGCAGCTTATTCACAGATACGCAGTATTTT.

This clone was found a few times. The chain uses TRBV7-2 and TRBJ1-2, with 9 bases matching TRBD1. This CDR3 is built from 14 residues. In germline, CDR1 is SGHTA, CDR2 FQGNSA. With V trimmed by 5 bases and J by 7 bases, 8 bases remained unmatched. The CDR3 region has the DNA TGTGCCAGCAGCCAGGACAGGGGTATTGTTGGCTACACCTTC. It translates to CASSQDRGIVGYTF.

Only a few counts were recorded for this clone. V is TRBV5-1 and J is TRBJ2-7, with TRBD1 matching over 7 bases. The junction had 11 bases not matched to a gene; V was cut back by 5 bases and J by 0 bases. The germline V gene has CDR1 SGHRS and CDR2 YFSETQ. This CDR3 has 16 residues. The CDR3 DNA reads TGCGCCAGCAGGGAATGCCGGGACAGTTACTCCTACGAGCAGTACGTC. Residues: CASRECRDSYSYEQYV.

The chain joins TRBV7-2 to TRBJ1-4, with a weak D call TRBD1 (6 bases). Germline CDR1 reads SGHTA; CDR2 reads FQGNSA. The V end lost 1 base, the J end lost 3 bases, and 9 bases lay between the germline ends. The length of the CDR3 is 15 residues. Written as DNA, the CDR3 is TGTGCCAGCAGCTTAGGCAGGGGACCTAATGAAAAACTGTTTTTT. Amino acid sequence: CASSLGRGPNEKLFF.

This clone was seen a few times. The V call is TRBV2, the J call TRBJ2-2, with a weak D call TRBD2 (5 bases). The V and J ends lost 2 bases and 6 bases respectively, with 7 bases between them. The germline CDR1 and CDR2 sequences are SNHLY and FYNNEI. The CDR3 totals 13 residues. CDR3 sequence reads: CASSELRAGELFF. CDR3 DNA sequence: TGTGCCAGCAGTGAATTGAGGGCCGGGGAGCTGTTTTTT.

J is TRBJ2-5 and V is TRBV7-2, with D unclear. Per germline, CDR1 SGHTA and CDR2 FQGNSA. This CDR3 is 13 amino acids long. Trimming cost V 4 bases and J 0 bases, with 6 bases left between them. For the CDR3, the DNA is TGTGCCAGCAGCTCTCAGTACCAAGAGACCCAGTACTTC. It encodes CASSSQYQETQYF.

The V and J genes are TRBV11-1 and TRBJ1-6; 8 bases agree with TRBD1. This CDR3 comprises 14 residues. Germline CDR1 SGHAT, CDR2 FQDESV (reference sequence). V lost 5 bases to trimming and J lost 7 bases; unmatched junction nucleotides: 4. CDR3 sequence: CASSPTGVNSPLHF. CDR3 DNA sequence: TGTGCCAGCAGCCCGACAGGGGTGAATTCACCCCTCCACTTT.

This clone has just a few counts. The rearrangement uses TRBV5-1 and TRBJ2-1; possibly TRBD2 for D (5 bases). Per the germline V gene, CDR1 is SGHRS and CDR2 is YFSETQ. Trimming removed 7 bases from V and 1 base from J, with 12 bases in between. The length of the CDR3 is 14 residues. The DNA for the CDR3 is TGCGCCAGCGGTTCAACTAGTTCCTACAATGAGCAGTTCTTC. This gives the protein CASGSTSSYNEQFF.

The chain is built from TRBV9 and TRBJ1-1, with D perhaps TRBD1 (5 bases). This CDR3 has 15 residues. V was clipped by 4 bases and J by 0 bases, with 13 bases between them. In germline, CDR1 is SGDLS, CDR2 YYNGEE. CDR3 amino acids: CASSPRDSMNTEAFF. For the CDR3, the DNA is TGTGCCAGCAGCCCCCGGGACTCAATGAACACTGAAGCTTTCTTT.

J is TRBJ1-2 and V is TRBV27, with D tentatively TRBD1 (6 bases). The germline V gene encodes CDR1 MNHEY and CDR2 SMNVEV (reference sequence). This CDR3 region has 14 residues. Deletions cut 8 bases from V and 4 bases from J, with 17 bases between. Here the CDR3 reads CASGRPSRGYGYTF. The CDR3 DNA follows: TGTGCCAGCGGGCGGCCCTCCAGGGGCTATGGCTACACCTTC.

This clone was detected a few times. The rearrangement links TRBV11-2 to TRBJ2-1; D unresolved. The CDR3 totals 12 residues. Trimming removed 1 base at V and 10 bases at J, with 8 bases between. The germline V gene encodes CDR1 SGHAT and CDR2 FQNNGV. The CDR3 DNA reads as TGTGCCAGCAGCTTAGCGCGAGAGGAGCAGTTCTTC. It encodes CASSLAREEQFF.

This clone was detected only a few times. This sequence joins TRBV7-9 and TRBJ1-2; the D is unclear. CDR1 and CDR2 from the germline V gene are SEHNR and FQNEAQ (reference sequence). This CDR3 has 16 residues. V was pared by 1 base and J by 0 bases, with 12 bases between. Here the CDR3 DNA reads TGTGCCAGCAGCTTAGGATCGGGGAAACCTAACTATGGCTACACCTTC. Protein sequence: CASSLGSGKPNYGYTF. The full variable domain, completed using reference TRBV7-9 and TRBJ1-2, is DTGVSQNPRHKITKRGQNVTFRCDPISEHNRLYWYRQTLGQGPEFLTYFQNEAQLEKSRLLSDRFSAERPKGSFSTLEIQRTEQGDSAMYLCASSLGSGKPNYGYTFGSGTRLTVV.

This clone was seen at least ten times. The rearrangement joins TRBV21-1 to TRBJ2-3. TRBV21-1 is designated a pseudogene. The CDR3 runs 16 residues. The chain's CDR3 is CASSKNSRWRTDTQYF. As DNA, the CDR3 is TGTGCCAGCAGCAAGAACAGCCGATGGCGGACAGATACGCAGTATTTT.

This clone was picked up a small number of times. The V call is TRBV9, the J call TRBJ1-3; the D is unclear. V lost 3 bases and J lost 2, with 9 bases in between. The CDR3 has 14 amino acids. CDR1 and CDR2 (germline): SGDLS, YYNGEE. The CDR3 DNA reads TGTGCCAGCAGCGACCCCTTTGCTGGAAACACCATATATTTT. Protein product: CASSDPFAGNTIYF.

This clone showed up just a few times. This chain links TRBV25-1 with TRBJ1-1; D is uncertain. The CDR3 sequence is 13 residues long. CDR1 is MGHDK, CDR2 SYGVNS, per germline. Deletions cut 0 bases from V and 5 bases from J, with 7 bases between. The CDR3 spells CASSEYGVTEAFF. In DNA form, the CDR3 reads TGTGCCAGCAGTGAATATGGGGTTACTGAAGCTTTCTTT.

This clone came up a few times. The chain carries TRBV10-3 and TRBJ2-7; 8 positions agree with TRBD1. Per germline, CDR1 ENHRY and CDR2 SYGVKD. J lost 2 bases, V lost 5 bases, and 2 bases had no gene match. The CDR3 extends over 13 amino acids. CDR3 sequence reads: CAISSDRAYEQYV. In nucleotides, the CDR3 is TGTGCCATCAGTTCGGACAGGGCCTACGAGCAGTACGTC.

J is TRBJ2-1 and V is TRBV30; TRBD2 aligns across 8 bases. Germline-derived CDR1 and CDR2 are GTSNPN and SVGIG (reference sequence). There are 15 residues in the CDR3. The J segment lost 3 bases and the V segment lost 2 bases, leaving 6 bases of the junction unmatched. As DNA, the CDR3 is TGTGCCTGGAGTCCCGGGAGGGGGGGCTACAATGAGCAGTTCTTC. Amino acid sequence: CAWSPGRGGYNEQFF.

This chain uses TRBV7-9 with TRBJ2-5; D ambiguous. The CDR3 runs to 12 residues. The V and J ends lost 5 bases and 5 bases respectively, with 9 bases between them. Germline-derived CDR1 and CDR2 are SEHNR and FQNEAQ (reference sequence). This CDR3 reads CASSRRAETQYF. The DNA of the CDR3 is TGTGCCAGCAGCCGCCGCGCGGAGACCCAGTACTTC.

The rearrangement links TRBV29-1 to TRBJ2-5; D remains unclear. This CDR3 is 13 amino acids long. Germline lookup yields CDR1 SQVTM and CDR2 ANQGSEA. The V end was cut by 4 bases, the J end by 1 base, with 10 bases between. CDR3 sequence reads: CSVAVPSQETQYF. The DNA for the CDR3 is TGCAGCGTTGCGGTTCCTTCCCAAGAGACCCAGTACTTC.

The CDR3 reads CASNRVGSPLHF. The CDR3 region has the DNA TGTGCCAGCAACAGGGTCGGTTCACCCCTCCACTTT. V is TRBV2 and J is TRBJ1-6; a weak D match, TRBD1 (6 bases). Germline V gene sequence: CDR1 SNHLY, CDR2 FYNNEI. This CDR3 is 12 amino acids long. The germline V and J ends were trimmed by 7 bases and 9 bases, with 10 bases remaining between them.

This clone was seen a handful of times. In nucleotides, the CDR3 is TGCGCCAGCAGCCGCGAAGGACAGGCCTATGGCTACACCTTC. This sequence encodes CASSREGQAYGYTF. This sequence joins TRBV4-1 and TRBJ1-2, with 7 bases aligning to TRBD1. With 4 bases clipped from V and 4 bases from J, the junction kept 6 bases outside the gene matches. The CDR3 is 14 amino acids. Germline assignment: CDR1 MGHRA and CDR2 YSYEKL.

This clone appeared many times. V usage is TRBV29-1 and J usage is TRBJ1-2; D gene uncertain. Trimming removed 3 bases from V and 2 bases from J, with 10 bases in between. This CDR3 region has 13 residues. Germline loops: CDR1 SQVTM, CDR2 ANQGSEA. The CDR3 DNA follows: TGCAGCGTTGAGGGGAATTCGAACTATGGCTACACCTTC. It translates to CSVEGNSNYGYTF.

The rearrangement links TRBV5-4 to TRBJ1-2; 10 positions match TRBD1. Trimming cost V 4 bases and J 2 bases; bases outside gene matches: 5. The CDR3 length is 15 residues. Germline values: CDR1 SGHNT, CDR2 YYREEE (reference sequence). CDR3 sequence: CASSPGTGENYGYTF. CDR3 nucleotide sequence: TGTGCCAGCAGCCCCGGGACAGGGGAAAACTATGGCTACACCTTC.

The chain uses TRBV7-2 and TRBJ1-2; possible D gene TRBD1, 5 bases. This CDR3 is 14 amino acids long. V dropped 4 bases and J dropped 4 bases, with 13 bases sitting between them. Per germline, CDR1 SGHTA and CDR2 FQGNSA. CDR3 region: CASSSPGNVYGYTF. CDR3 sequence (DNA): TGTGCCAGCAGCTCACCAGGGAACGTCTATGGCTACACCTTC.